Listed here are 20 T cell receptor beta chains from one sample, sequenced in a study of early T cells in non-severe SARS-CoV-2 infection. Each CDR3 protein is one row after TCRdb ran MiXCR on the 5' RACE reads. This sample carries around 23,000 distinct CDR3 sequences, about 5.2% of them seen once, and the ten largest clones take approximately 11%. The sample consisted of whole blood. The receptors stem from an adult who was a healthcare worker with PCR-confirmed SARS-CoV-2 infection or an uninfected control (not recorded which).

Many counts were recorded for this clonotype. The gene calls are TRBV5-1 and TRBJ1-2; 7 nucleotides align to TRBD1. Germline V gives CDR1 SGHRS, CDR2 YFSETQ. The CDR3 totals 15 residues. After removal of 0 bases from V and 2 bases from J, the junction contained 4 bases not matched to a gene. CDR3: CASSLGDSLNYGYTF. The DNA for the CDR3 is TGCGCCAGCAGCTTGGGGGACAGCCTGAACTATGGCTACACCTTC.

This clonotype was observed at least ten times. This chain connects TRBV19 to TRBJ1-4; D gene ambiguous. Germline V gene lookup returns CDR1 LNHDA and CDR2 SQIVND (reference sequence). The CDR3 spans 18 residues. The V gene lost 3 bases and the J gene lost 7 bases, with 24 bases spanning the gap. This CDR3 reads CASSIWAGSTSRVEKLFF. The CDR3, as DNA: TGTGCCAGTAGTATCTGGGCAGGCTCTACAAGTCGGGTTGAAAAACTGTTTTTT.

This clonotype was counted ten times or more. The rearrangement uses TRBV5-1 and TRBJ1-1; D ambiguous. V was cut by 4 bases and J by 5 bases, with 15 bases left in between. The CDR3 sequence is 14 residues long. Looked up from germline, CDR1 is SGHRS and CDR2 is YFSETQ. CDR3 region: CASSPTLPVTEAFF. In DNA form, the CDR3 reads TGCGCCAGCAGCCCAACCTTGCCAGTTACTGAAGCTTTCTTT.

The chain couples TRBV4-3 to TRBJ2-7, with TRBD2 matching 13 bases. Germline loops: CDR1 LGHNA, CDR2 YSLEER. The V gene end was trimmed by 5 bases and the J gene end by 5 bases; junction bases not matched to a gene: 6. The CDR3 consists of 15 residues. The CDR3 DNA reads as TGCGCCAGCAGCTGGACTAGCGGGAGAGGGGACGAGCAGTACTTC. Translated, it gives CASSWTSGRGDEQYF.

This clonotype appeared many times. The chain recombines TRBV7-9 with TRBJ2-7, with 8 bases that match TRBD1. There are 16 residues in the CDR3. The junction had 9 bases not matched to a gene; V was cut back by 5 bases and J by 0 bases. CDR1 and CDR2 (germline): SEHNR, FQNEAQ (reference sequence). The CDR3 DNA reads as TGTGCCAGCAGCCACGGGACAGGCCAAAGCTCCTACGAGCAGTACGTC. Amino acid sequence: CASSHGTGQSSYEQYV.

About this clonotype itself: A read error is possible here, since a much larger clone lies one base away. The missing conserved phenylalanine or tryptophan at the end of this CDR3 makes a read error likely. CDR3 region: CATSDLGERRNEQFL. CDR3 coding DNA: TGTGCCACCAGTGATTTGGGGGAAAGAAGAAATGAGCAGTTCTTA. The V call is TRBV24-1, the J call TRBJ2-1; no reliable D call. Trimming shortened V by 0 bases and J by 7 bases, and 12 bases separated the two germline ends. Germline CDR1 reads KGHDR; CDR2 reads SFDVKD. CDR3 length equals 15 residues.

This clonotype has at least ten counts. V gene TRBV12-3 or TRBV12-4 combines with J gene TRBJ1-2; tentatively, D is TRBD1 (5 bases). The length of the CDR3 is 14 residues. The V end was cut by 1 base, the J end by 8 bases, with 14 bases between. In DNA, the CDR3 is TGTGCCAGCAGTTTAGGCGAGGACACAACCGGCTACACCTTC. This gives the protein CASSLGEDTTGYTF.

In its sample, this clonotype was seen many times. This chain joins TRBV27 and TRBJ2-7, with 9 bases matching TRBD2. There are 15 residues in the CDR3. Unmatched junction bases numbered 10, after V lost 8 bases and J lost 2 bases. Germline V gene sequence: CDR1 MNHEY, CDR2 SMNVEV (reference sequence). The CDR3 DNA is TGTGCCAGCTCCGACGGGGCTAGCGGGGCCTACGAGCAGTACTTC. It translates to CASSDGASGAYEQYF.

This clonotype was seen many times. CDR3 in amino acids: CASSPPGGGGNEQFF. CDR3 nucleotides: TGTGCCAGCAGCCCCCCCGGGGGGGGCGGCAATGAGCAGTTCTTC. The genes are TRBV7-9 and TRBJ2-1; TRBD2 matches 8 bases. CDR3 length equals 15 residues. Per the germline V gene, CDR1 is SEHNR and CDR2 is FQNEAQ (reference sequence). V gave up 5 bases and J gave up 6 bases; unmatched junction bases: 9.

This clonotype was found many times. J is TRBJ1-1 and V is TRBV12-3 or TRBV12-4, with TRBD1 identical over 10 bases. Trimming took 5 bases from V and 5 from J; bases not matched to a gene: 5. The CDR3 totals 14 residues. The CDR3 region is CASSRDRGVTEAFF. The CDR3 DNA reads TGTGCCAGCAGTCGGGACAGGGGAGTGACTGAAGCTTTCTTT.

This clonotype was picked up a small number of times. The chain recombines TRBV12-3 or TRBV12-4 with TRBJ2-7; 9 bases align to TRBD1. V lost 2 bases, J lost 5 bases, and 4 bases stayed unmatched. The CDR3 totals 14 residues. The CDR3 DNA reads TGTGCCAGCAGTTTACTCGGGACAGGGAACGAGCAGTACTTC. This sequence encodes CASSLLGTGNEQYF.

This clonotype appeared many times. The V and J genes are TRBV9 and TRBJ1-6; no reliable D call. The V gene's germline CDR1 is SGDLS and CDR2 YYNGEE. V shed 1 base and J shed 4 bases, with 6 bases lying between them. This CDR3 comprises 14 residues. The CDR3 spells CASSVTDYNSPLHF. CDR3 in DNA: TGTGCCAGCAGCGTAACAGATTATAATTCACCCCTCCACTTT.

This clonotype was seen at least ten times. The gene calls are TRBV7-9 and TRBJ2-1; 8 bases map to TRBD1. V was pared by 1 base and J by 6 bases, with 5 bases of the junction left unmatched. This CDR3 spans 15 amino acids. Germline CDR1 reads SEHNR; CDR2 reads FQNEAQ (reference sequence). The CDR3 protein is CASSLVLTGGNEQFF. The CDR3 DNA reads TGTGCCAGCAGCTTAGTTCTTACAGGGGGCAATGAGCAGTTCTTC.

This clonotype came up many times. This rearrangement joins TRBV5-1 to TRBJ2-7; possibly TRBD1 or TRBD2 for D (5 bases each). Deletions cut 0 bases from V and 3 bases from J, with 10 bases between. The CDR3 is 14 amino acids. Germline V gene data show CDR1 as SGHRS and CDR2 as YFSETQ. CDR3 residues: CASSLAGTHYEQYF. The CDR3 nucleotides read TGCGCCAGCAGCTTGGCAGGGACCCACTACGAGCAGTACTTC.

In its sample, this clonotype was seen many times. V gene TRBV5-6 combines with J gene TRBJ1-1, with TRBD1 matching over 8 bases. Trimming removed 2 bases from V and 4 bases from J; junction bases left unmatched: 7. The CDR3 extends over 15 amino acids. CDR1 is SGHDT, CDR2 YYEEEE, per germline. The CDR3 DNA sequence: TGTGCCAGCAGCTTTCGAGCGACAGGGGCCACTGAAGCTTTCTTT. Translation: CASSFRATGATEAFF.

In its sample, this clonotype was seen many times. The chain uses TRBV25-1 and TRBJ2-2; 10 nucleotides agree with TRBD1. Germline CDR1 and CDR2: MGHDK and SYGVNS. With V trimmed by 6 bases and J by 3 bases, 10 bases remained unmatched. The CDR3 spans 17 residues. The CDR3 DNA reads TGTGCCAGCAGCCCGAACCCCGGGACAGGGGACACCGGGGAGCTGTTTTTT. Encoded protein: CASSPNPGTGDTGELFF.

This clonotype was observed many times. The chain couples TRBV20-1 to TRBJ1-1, with a tentative D call TRBD1 (6 bases). Germline V CDR1 and CDR2: DFQATT, SNEGSKA (reference sequence). The ends were cut back, 3 bases at V and 3 bases at J, with 11 bases in the middle. This CDR3 is built from 13 residues. The chain's CDR3 is CSASRTDYTEAFF. The CDR3 region has the DNA TGCAGTGCTAGTAGGACAGACTACACTGAAGCTTTCTTT.

This clonotype was observed many times. CDR3 nucleotide sequence: TGTGCCAGCAGCTTCGCAGCGGGGACACAAGAGACCCAGTACTTC. Translating gives CASSFAAGTQETQYF. This sequence joins TRBV7-9 and TRBJ2-5; D may be TRBD2 (7 bases). The CDR3 runs to 15 residues. Germline CDR1 SEHNR, CDR2 FQNEAQ (reference sequence). Trimming took off 3 bases at V and 2 bases at J, with 13 bases between the two ends.

This clonotype has a count of ten or more. The chain recombines TRBV29-1 with TRBJ2-4; tentative D call: TRBD2 (6 bases). The germline V and J ends were trimmed by 6 bases and 6 bases, with 18 bases remaining between them. CDR3 size: 14 residues. Germline V gene sequence: CDR1 SQVTM, CDR2 ANQGSEA. The CDR3 sequence is CSVGQGGIGNIQYF. CDR3 coding DNA: TGCAGCGTCGGGCAGGGCGGGATTGGAAACATTCAGTACTTC.

This clonotype has at least ten counts. The chain has TRBV20-1 and TRBJ1-1; no clear D gene. The V gene lost 7 bases and the J gene lost 3 bases, with 12 bases spanning the gap. The CDR3 covers 12 residues. The germline CDR1 and CDR2 sequences are DFQATT and SNEGSKA (reference sequence). Here the CDR3 reads CSVGKGYTEAFF. The CDR3, as DNA: TGCAGTGTGGGTAAGGGCTACACTGAAGCTTTCTTT.